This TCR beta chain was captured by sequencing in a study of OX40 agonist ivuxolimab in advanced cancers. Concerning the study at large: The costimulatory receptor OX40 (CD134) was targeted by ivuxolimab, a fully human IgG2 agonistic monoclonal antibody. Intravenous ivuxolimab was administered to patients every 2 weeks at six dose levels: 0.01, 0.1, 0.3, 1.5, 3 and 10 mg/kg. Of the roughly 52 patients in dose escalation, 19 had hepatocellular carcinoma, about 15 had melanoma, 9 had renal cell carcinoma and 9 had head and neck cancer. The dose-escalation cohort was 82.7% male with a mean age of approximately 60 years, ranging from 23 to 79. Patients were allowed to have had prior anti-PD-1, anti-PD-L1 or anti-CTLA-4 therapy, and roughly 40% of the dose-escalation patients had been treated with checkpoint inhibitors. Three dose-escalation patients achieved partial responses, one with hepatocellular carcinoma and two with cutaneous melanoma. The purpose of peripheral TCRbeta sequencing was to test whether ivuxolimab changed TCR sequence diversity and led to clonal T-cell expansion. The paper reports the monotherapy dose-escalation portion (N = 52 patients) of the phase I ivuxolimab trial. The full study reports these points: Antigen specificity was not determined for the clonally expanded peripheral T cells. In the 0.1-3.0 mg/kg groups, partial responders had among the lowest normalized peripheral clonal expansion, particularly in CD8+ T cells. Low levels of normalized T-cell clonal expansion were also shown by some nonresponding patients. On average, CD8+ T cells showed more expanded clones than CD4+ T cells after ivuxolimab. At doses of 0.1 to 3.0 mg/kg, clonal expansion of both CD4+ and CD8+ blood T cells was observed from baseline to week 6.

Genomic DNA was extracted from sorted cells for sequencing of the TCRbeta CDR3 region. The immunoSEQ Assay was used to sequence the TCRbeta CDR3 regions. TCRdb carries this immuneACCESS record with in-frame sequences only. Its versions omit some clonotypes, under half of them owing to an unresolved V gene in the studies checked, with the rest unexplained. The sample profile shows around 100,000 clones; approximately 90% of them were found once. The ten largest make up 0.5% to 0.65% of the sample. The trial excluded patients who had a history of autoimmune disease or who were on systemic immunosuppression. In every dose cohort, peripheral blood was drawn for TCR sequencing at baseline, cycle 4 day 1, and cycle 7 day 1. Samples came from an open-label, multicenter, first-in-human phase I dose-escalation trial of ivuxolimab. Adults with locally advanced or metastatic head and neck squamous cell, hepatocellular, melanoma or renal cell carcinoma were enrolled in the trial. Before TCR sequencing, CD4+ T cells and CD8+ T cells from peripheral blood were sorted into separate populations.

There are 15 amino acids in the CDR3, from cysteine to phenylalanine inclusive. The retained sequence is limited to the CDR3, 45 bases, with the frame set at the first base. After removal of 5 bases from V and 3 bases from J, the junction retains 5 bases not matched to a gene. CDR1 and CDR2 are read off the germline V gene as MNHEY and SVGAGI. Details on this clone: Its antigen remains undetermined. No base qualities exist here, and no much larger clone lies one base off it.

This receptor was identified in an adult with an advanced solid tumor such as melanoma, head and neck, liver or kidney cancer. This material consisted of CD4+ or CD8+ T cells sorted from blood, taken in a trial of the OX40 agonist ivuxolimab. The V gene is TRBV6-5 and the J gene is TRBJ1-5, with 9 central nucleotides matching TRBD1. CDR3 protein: CASSRRDRANQPQHF. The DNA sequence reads TGTGCCAGCAGTCGCCGGGACAGGGCCAATCAGCCCCAGCATTTT.